These T cell receptor beta chains were read from a single sample in a study of blood T cell repertoires in COVID-19. Produced via immunoSEQ multiplex PCR; TCRdb's table is partial and in-frame only. The table includes approximately 220,000 clones, roughly 81% detected once. Sequencing was carried out using peripheral blood. These receptors were taken from a man in his forties or fifties who had recovered from COVID-19. Both conserved end residues are part of each CDR3. D genes are given only for firm matches. The size of a clone is reported for some rows only, either as once, few or many, or as a class for expanded clones.

CASSTSSGRLPYNEQFF TGTGCCAGCAGTACCTCTAGCGGGAGGCTACCCTACAATGAGCAGTTCTTC TRBV27 - TRBJ2-1 TRBD2
CASNPLGLAGPNQETQYF TGTGCCAGCAACCCGTTGGGACTAGCGGGGCCCAACCAAGAGACCCAGTACTTC TRBV21-1 - TRBJ2-5 -
CASSLRLGNQPQHF TGTGCCAGCAGTTTAAGACTCGGAAATCAGCCCCAGCATTTT TRBV27 - TRBJ1-5 -
CASSAQHSGNTIYF TGTGCCAGCAGTGCACAGCACTCTGGAAACACCATATATTTT TRBV28 - TRBJ1-3 -
CASSQDQGAYGYTF TGTGCCAGCAGCCAAGATCAGGGGGCCTATGGCTACACCTTC TRBV3-1/TRBV3-2 - TRBJ1-2 TRBD1
CAWSGNRGKQPQHF TGTGCCTGGAGTGGAAACAGGGGGAAGCAGCCCCAGCATTTT TRBV30 - TRBJ1-5 TRBD1
CASSLLQGTTEAFF TGTGCCAGCAGTTTATTGCAGGGGACAACTGAAGCTTTCTTT TRBV27 - TRBJ1-1 -
CASSLSSGSENEQFF TGTGCCAGCAGTTTATCAAGCGGGAGTGAGAATGAGCAGTTCTTC TRBV27 - TRBJ2-1 TRBD2
CASSLMGDYEQYF TGCGCCAGCAGCTTGATGGGCGACTACGAGCAGTACTTC TRBV5-1 few TRBJ2-7 -
CASSSRGVPNEQFF TGTGCCAGCAGCTCTAGGGGTGTCCCCAATGAGCAGTTCTTC TRBV28 - TRBJ2-1 -
CASSQDMTGAYEQYF TGTGCCAGCAGCCAAGATATGACAGGAGCCTACGAGCAGTACTTC TRBV3-1/TRBV3-2 few TRBJ2-7 -
CASGGQGLSTEAFF TGTGCCAGCGGGGGACAGGGGTTGAGCACTGAAGCTTTCTTT TRBV6-5 - TRBJ1-1 TRBD1
CASSQDNRGYGYTF TGTGCCAGCAGCCAAGATAACAGGGGGTATGGCTACACCTTC TRBV3-1/TRBV3-2 - TRBJ1-2 TRBD1
CATGPGGPYEQFF TGTGCCACCGGACCGGGAGGGCCTTATGAGCAGTTCTTC TRBV24-1 - TRBJ2-1 TRBD2
CASSLGRTVSYEQYF TGTGCCAGCAGTTTGGGCCGGACTGTATCCTACGAGCAGTACTTC TRBV27 few TRBJ2-7 -
CASSQNDRGGNNSPLHF TGTGCCAGCAGCCAAAATGACAGGGGGGGCAATAATTCACCCCTCCACTTT TRBV4-2 - TRBJ1-6 TRBD1
CASSTLGQGQETQYF TGTGCCAGCAGCACCCTCGGACAGGGCCAAGAGACCCAGTACTTC TRBV11-2 - TRBJ2-5 TRBD1
CASSLEPTSGRSNQYF TGTGCCAGCAGCTTAGAGCCAACTAGCGGGAGGAGTAACCAGTACTTC TRBV11-2 - TRBJ2-5 TRBD2
CASSYYGQAGTEAFF TGTGCCAGCAGTTACTATGGACAGGCGGGCACTGAAGCTTTCTTT TRBV6-2/TRBV6-3 once TRBJ1-1 TRBD1
CASSPWDRGDNQPQHF TGCGCCAGCAGCCCCTGGGACAGGGGGGACAATCAGCCCCAGCATTTT TRBV4-1 - TRBJ1-5 TRBD1
CASSHSLAGGPFEQFF TGTGCCAGCAGCCATTCACTAGCGGGAGGGCCTTTTGAGCAGTTCTTC TRBV3-1/TRBV3-2 - TRBJ2-1 TRBD2
CASSQQLFTNEQFF TGTGCCAGCAGCCAACAACTCTTCACCAATGAGCAGTTCTTC TRBV3-1/TRBV3-2 few TRBJ2-1 -
CASSEQGRLAKNIQYF TGTGCCAGCAGTGAACAGGGGAGACTAGCCAAAAACATTCAGTACTTC TRBV6-1 - TRBJ2-4 -
CASSLDPGVTGELFF TGTGCCAGCAGCTTAGACCCAGGGGTCACCGGGGAGCTGTTTTTT TRBV7-9 - TRBJ2-2 -
CASSRLAGGITGELFF TGTGCCAGCAGTCGACTAGCGGGAGGTATCACCGGGGAGCTGTTTTTT TRBV27 once TRBJ2-2 TRBD2
CASSSGLLKETQYF TGCGCCAGCAGTTCGGGACTGCTGAAAGAGACCCAGTACTTC TRBV10-1 - TRBJ2-5 -
CASSPISEHNSPLHF TGTGCCAGCTCACCGATCAGCGAACATAATTCACCCCTCCACTTT TRBV18 - TRBJ1-6 -
CASSDRDRGAWGKMNTEAFF TGCGCCAGCAGCGATCGGGACAGGGGGGCCTGGGGGAAGATGAACACTGAAGCTTTCTTT TRBV5-1 - TRBJ1-1 TRBD1
CASSWDRKTQYF TGTGCCAGCAGTTGGGACAGGAAAACCCAGTACTTC TRBV2 - TRBJ2-5 TRBD1
CASSIAGVWSYNEQFF TGTGCCAGTAGTATAGCGGGAGTTTGGTCCTACAATGAGCAGTTCTTC TRBV19 - TRBJ2-1 -
CASSLGSGGTYEQYF TGTGCCAGCAGCTTAGGGTCGGGAGGGACCTACGAGCAGTACTTC TRBV11-2 once TRBJ2-7 TRBD2
CASRLRGNYGYTF TGCGCCAGCAGACTAAGGGGGAACTATGGCTACACCTTC TRBV10-2 once TRBJ1-2 -
CASKPGQGFSPLHF TGTGCCAGCAAGCCGGGACAGGGGTTTTCACCCCTCCACTTT TRBV28 - TRBJ1-6 TRBD1
CASSQPTVGQGSTGELFF TGCGCCAGCAGCCAGCCCACTGTAGGACAGGGGTCCACCGGGGAGCTGTTTTTT TRBV4-1 - TRBJ2-2 TRBD1
CASSTQDYRSYEQYF TGTGCCAGCAGTACCCAGGACTACCGGTCCTACGAGCAGTACTTC TRBV6-6 - TRBJ2-7 -
CASSLGPSGNNEQFF TGCGCCAGCAGCTTGGGGCCTAGCGGTAACAATGAGCAGTTCTTC TRBV5-1 - TRBJ2-1 TRBD2
CASSDSPSKNIQYF TGTGCCAGCAGCGATAGCCCTTCTAAAAACATTCAGTACTTC TRBV5-4 - TRBJ2-4 -
CASSQDTPVFSNQPQHF TGCGCCAGCAGCCAAGATACGCCAGTTTTTAGCAATCAGCCCCAGCATTTT TRBV4-1 - TRBJ1-5 -
CASSFLVNYEQYF TGTGCCAGCAGCTTCCTAGTTAATTACGAGCAGTACTTC TRBV5-5 - TRBJ2-7 -
CASSEGPKAYTF TGTGCCAGCAGTGAGGGTCCCAAGGCCTACACCTTC TRBV3-1/TRBV3-2 - TRBJ1-2 -
CASSIPGQGSSYEQYF TGTGCCAGTAGTATACCCGGACAGGGGAGCTCCTACGAGCAGTACTTC TRBV19 - TRBJ2-7 TRBD1
CASSLVGGFGYGYTF TGTGCCAGCAGCTTGGTGGGGGGATTTGGCTATGGCTACACCTTC TRBV5-6 - TRBJ1-2 -
CASSFSGGLREKLFF TGTGCCAGCAGTTTCTCGGGGGGTCTACGGGAAAAACTGTTTTTT TRBV27 - TRBJ1-4 -
CASSVGTLTYEQYF TGTGCCAGCAGCGTAGGCACTCTGACCTACGAGCAGTACTTC TRBV9 - TRBJ2-7 -
CASSSRGTQAYEQYF TGTGCCAGCAGCTCTAGAGGGACTCAAGCCTACGAGCAGTACTTC TRBV7-2 - TRBJ2-7 -
CAWSGDRNTYEQYF TGTGCCTGGAGTGGCGACAGGAATACCTACGAGCAGTACTTC TRBV30 - TRBJ2-7 -
CASSLGGTIYNEQFF TGTGCCAGCAGCTTGGGGGGGACTATCTACAATGAGCAGTTCTTC TRBV5-6 - TRBJ2-1 TRBD2
CASTPPGNRAYRELFF TGTGCCAGTACCCCTCCGGGGAACAGGGCTTACCGGGAGCTGTTTTTT TRBV19 - TRBJ2-2 -
CASGPGQAYEQYF TGTGCCAGTGGACCGGGACAGGCCTACGAGCAGTACTTC TRBV27 - TRBJ2-7 TRBD1
CASSLTTQEQFF TGCGCCAGCAGCTTAACAACGCAAGAGCAGTTCTTC TRBV5-1 - TRBJ2-1 -